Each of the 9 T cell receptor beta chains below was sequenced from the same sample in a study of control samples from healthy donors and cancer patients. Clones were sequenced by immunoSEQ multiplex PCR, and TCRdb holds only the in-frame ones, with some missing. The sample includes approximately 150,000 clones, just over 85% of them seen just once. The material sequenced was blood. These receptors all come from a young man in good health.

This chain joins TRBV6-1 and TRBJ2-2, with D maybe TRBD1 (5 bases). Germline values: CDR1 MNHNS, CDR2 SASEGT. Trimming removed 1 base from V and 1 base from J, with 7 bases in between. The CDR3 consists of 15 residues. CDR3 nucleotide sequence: TGTGCCAGCAGTGAAGGACAGTTGAACACCGGGGAGCTGTTTTTT. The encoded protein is CASSEGQLNTGELFF.

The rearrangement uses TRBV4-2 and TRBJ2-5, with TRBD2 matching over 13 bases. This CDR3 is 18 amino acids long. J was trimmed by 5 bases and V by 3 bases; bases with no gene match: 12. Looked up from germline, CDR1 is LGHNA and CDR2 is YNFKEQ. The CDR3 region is CASSQAGLAGARGETQYF. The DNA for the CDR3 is TGTGCCAGCAGCCAGGCCGGACTAGCGGGGGCCCGTGGCGAGACCCAGTACTTC.

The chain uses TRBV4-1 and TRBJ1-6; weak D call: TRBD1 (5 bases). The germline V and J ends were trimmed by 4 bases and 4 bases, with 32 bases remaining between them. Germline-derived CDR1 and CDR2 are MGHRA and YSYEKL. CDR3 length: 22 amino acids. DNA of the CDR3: TGCGCCAGCAGCCCCTTGTCGACCGGGACGCCGTCTCTCTTCCGTTATAATTCACCCCTCCACTTT. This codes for CASSPLSTGTPSLFRYNSPLHF.

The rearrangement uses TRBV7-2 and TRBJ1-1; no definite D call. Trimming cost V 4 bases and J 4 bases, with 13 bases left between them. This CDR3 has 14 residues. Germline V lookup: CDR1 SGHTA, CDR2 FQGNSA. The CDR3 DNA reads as TGTGCCAGCAGCTCCTCCACATGGGGCACTGAAGCTTTCTTT. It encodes CASSSSTWGTEAFF. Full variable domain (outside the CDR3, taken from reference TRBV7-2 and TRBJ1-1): GAGVSQSPSNKVTEKGKDVELRCDPISGHTALYWYRQSLGQGLEFLIYFQGNSAPDKSGLPSDRFSAERTGGSVSTLTIQRTQQEDSAVYLCASSSSTWGTEAFFGQGTRLTVV.

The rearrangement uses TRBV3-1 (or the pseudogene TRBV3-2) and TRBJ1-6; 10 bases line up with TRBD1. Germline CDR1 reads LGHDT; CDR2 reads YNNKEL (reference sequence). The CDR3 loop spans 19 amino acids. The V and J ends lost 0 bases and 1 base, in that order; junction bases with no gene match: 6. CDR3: CASSQDDGTGVSYNSPLHF. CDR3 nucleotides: TGTGCCAGCAGCCAAGATGATGGGACAGGGGTATCCTATAATTCACCCCTCCACTTT.

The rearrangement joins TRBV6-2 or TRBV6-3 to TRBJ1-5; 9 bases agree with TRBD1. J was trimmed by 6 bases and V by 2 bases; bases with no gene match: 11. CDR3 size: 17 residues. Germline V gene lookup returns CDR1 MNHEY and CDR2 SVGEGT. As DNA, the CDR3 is TGTGCCAGCAGTTACCCCGGGACAGGGTTGGACGGTCAGCCCCAGCATTTT. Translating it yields CASSYPGTGLDGQPQHF.

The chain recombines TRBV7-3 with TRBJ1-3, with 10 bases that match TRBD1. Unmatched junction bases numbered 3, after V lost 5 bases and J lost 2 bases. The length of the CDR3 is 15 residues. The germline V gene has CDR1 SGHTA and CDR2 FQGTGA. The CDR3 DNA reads TGTGCCAGCAGCCGGACAGGGGGACCTGGAAACACCATATATTTT. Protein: CASSRTGGPGNTIYF.

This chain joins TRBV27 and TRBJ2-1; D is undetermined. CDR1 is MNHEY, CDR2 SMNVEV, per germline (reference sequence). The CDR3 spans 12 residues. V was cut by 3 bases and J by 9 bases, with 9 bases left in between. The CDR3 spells CASSFPLGEQFF. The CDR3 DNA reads TGTGCCAGCAGTTTCCCCCTCGGTGAGCAGTTCTTC.

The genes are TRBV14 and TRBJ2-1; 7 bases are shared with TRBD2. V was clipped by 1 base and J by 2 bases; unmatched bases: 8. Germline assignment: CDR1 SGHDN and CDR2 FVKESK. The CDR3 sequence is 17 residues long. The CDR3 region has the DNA TGTGCCAGCAGCCAAGTGGGGGTGGGGACTACCTACAATGAGCAGTTCTTC. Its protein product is CASSQVGVGTTYNEQFF.